This TCR beta chain originates from a study of cytomegalovirus exposure and HLA in healthy donors. The study's findings and limits: In a later analysis, TCR beta V- and J-gene trimming was associated with a missense DCLRE1C variant. Indistinguishable V segments such as TRBV6-2 and TRBV6-3 were excluded. Later work found that TCR association rates differed between HLA loci; DRB1 had the most and HLA-C the fewest. Analysis performed later showed TCR beta chains linked to HLA being more clonally expanded than equally common others.

The CDR3 has 13 residues. Trimming stripped 1 base from V and 4 bases from J, with 7 bases between. Germline V gene sequence: CDR1 SGHAT, CDR2 FQNNGV. Primers: 60 Vbeta forward and 13 Jbeta reverse. Only in-frame clones appear in the TCRdb table, and some are missing; sequencing was by immunoSEQ multiplex PCR. The sample contains some 150,000 clones, around 66% of which appear only once. For this clone: The antigen is unknown.

This TCR derives from a woman aged 25 to 39 in good health and CMV-seropositive. The sequenced sample was PBMCs. The V call is TRBV11-2, the J call TRBJ1-1; D gene uncertain. The DNA for the CDR3 is TGTGCCAGCAGCTTAGCTAGGTCCACTGAAGCTTTCTTT. Its translation is CASSLARSTEAFF.